This is a list of T cell receptor beta chains from one sample in a study of control samples from healthy donors and cancer patients. Using immunoSEQ multiplex PCR, the repertoire was profiled, and TCRdb retains in-frame clones only, with some absent. The repertoire holds roughly 84,000 clones, approximately 89% seen once, with 6.5% to 8.5% in the top ten. The specimen was blood. The source of these receptors is a man between 50 and 59 years old in good health. Each CDR3 is given with its conserved first and last residue. The order of the fields is J gene, clone size, V gene, D gene, CDR3 DNA, CDR3 protein. A D gene is named only where the DNA matches it firmly. Some rows have no size entry. The others give once, few or many, or a class for an expanded clone.

TRBJ2-3 | - | TRBV18 | TRBD2 | TGTGCCAGCTCAAGCGGGACTATAAGCACAGATACGCAGTATTTT | CASSSGTISTDTQYF
TRBJ2-5 | - | TRBV2 | TRBD2 | TGTGCCAGCAGGACTCTGTTGGGGGAGGGGTACTTC | CASRTLLGEGYF
TRBJ2-7 | few | TRBV12-5 | - | TGTGCTAGTGGTTCCAACCCTCTGGGGGGGGCACGGTTCGAGCAGTACTTC | CASGSNPLGGARFEQYF
TRBJ1-5 | - | TRBV7-8 | - | TGTGCCAGCAGCTTAAAGTCGGGGACGAGACAGCCCCAGCATTTT | CASSLKSGTRQPQHF
TRBJ2-3 | - | TRBV30 | - | TGTGCCTGGACCTGGGGATCGGGGGCGGGAGATACGCAGTATTTT | CAWTWGSGAGDTQYF
TRBJ1-1 | few | TRBV14 | - | TGTGCCAGCAGCGCCGTTAGGTCGGACACTGAAGCTTTCTTT | CASSAVRSDTEAFF
TRBJ2-1 | few | TRBV6-5 | TRBD2 | TGTGCCAGCAGCCCCGGGACTAGCGGGGTCGGTGAGCAGTTCTTC | CASSPGTSGVGEQFF
TRBJ1-3 | - | TRBV6-5 | TRBD1 | TGTGCCAGCAGTTTCACAGGGGCTCGAGGTGGAAACACCATATATTTT | CASSFTGARGGNTIYF
TRBJ1-6 | - | TRBV10-3 | - | TGTGCCATCAGTGAGACTCGGGGGCCTAGCTCCTATAATTCACCCCTCCACTTT | CAISETRGPSSYNSPLHF
TRBJ2-5 | - | TRBV7-2 | TRBD1 | TGTGCCAGCAGCTTAGGGGGACAGGCGAAGGAGACCCAGTACTTC | CASSLGGQAKETQYF
TRBJ2-5 | - | TRBV6-1 | TRBD2 | TGTGCCAGCAGTGGGGTAGCGGGGACCGGAGGAGAGACCCAGTACTTC | CASSGVAGTGGETQYF
TRBJ2-4 | - | TRBV24-1 | TRBD1 | TGTGCCACCAGTGATTCAGACAGGGATTTGGGGAACATTCAGTACTTC | CATSDSDRDLGNIQYF
TRBJ1-1 | - | TRBV5-6 | - | TGTGCCAGCAGCGGTGGACACAACACTGAAGCTTTCTTT | CASSGGHNTEAFF
TRBJ1-2 | - | TRBV19 | - | TGTGCCAGTAGTGTGACGTGGACAGCTAACTATGGCTACACCTTC | CASSVTWTANYGYTF
TRBJ2-7 | - | TRBV11-3 | - | TGTGCCAGGGACCGGCGATACGAGCAGTACTTC | CARDRRYEQYF
TRBJ1-1 | - | TRBV4-1 | - | TGCGCCAGCAGCCAAGTAATGGGGGCCAGCACTGAAGCTTTCTTT | CASSQVMGASTEAFF
TRBJ2-7 | - | TRBV19 | - | TGTGCCAGTAGCACCAGGGCAAGCTCCTACGAGCAGTACTTC | CASSTRASSYEQYF
TRBJ1-6 | - | TRBV20-1 | - | TGCAGTGCTAGTCAGAGGGATTCACCCCTCCACTTT | CSASQRDSPLHF
TRBJ1-3 | - | TRBV5-8 | - | TGTGCCAGCAGCTCACTACAGGGTACTGGAAACACCATATATTTT | CASSSLQGTGNTIYF
TRBJ2-3 | - | TRBV2 | - | TGTGCCAGCACCCGACAGACAGATACGCAGTATTTT | CASTRQTDTQYF
TRBJ2-1 | - | TRBV10-3 | TRBD1 | TGTGCCATCAGTCGGACAGGGGGCAAATACAATGAGCAGTTCTTC | CAISRTGGKYNEQFF
TRBJ1-1 | - | TRBV7-8 | - | TGTGCCAGCAGCTATAACTTACGGATGAACACTGAAGCTTTCTTT | CASSYNLRMNTEAFF
TRBJ1-5 | - | TRBV27 | - | TGTGCCAGCAGGATACAGGCGAATAGCAATCAGCCCCAGCATTTT | CASRIQANSNQPQHF
TRBJ2-1 | - | TRBV24-1 | - | TGTGCCACCAGTGATCCCCGGGGGGCTGGGGATGAGCAGTTCTTC | CATSDPRGAGDEQFF
TRBJ2-2 | - | TRBV12-3/TRBV12-4 | - | TGTGCCAGCAGCTCGACAGGCACCGGGGAGCTGTTTTTT | CASSSTGTGELFF
TRBJ1-2 | - | TRBV15 | TRBD1 | TGTGCCACCAGCCAGACAGGGAACTATGGCTACACCTTC | CATSQTGNYGYTF
TRBJ2-7 | once | TRBV12-5 | - | TGTGCTAGTGGCCCTAGGGCGGGAACCCACGAGCAGTACTTC | CASGPRAGTHEQYF
TRBJ1-5 | - | TRBV19 | - | TGTGCTTCCGGAAGAAGCAATCAGCCCCAGCATTTT | CASGRSNQPQHF
TRBJ1-6 | - | TRBV5-4 | - | TGTGCCAGCAGCCCACAGGGTCTCAATTCACCCCTCCACTTT | CASSPQGLNSPLHF
TRBJ2-2 | - | TRBV5-6 | - | TGTGCCAGCAGCCGGAGTGGGTTCGGGGAGCTGTTTTTT | CASSRSGFGELFF
TRBJ2-3 | - | TRBV18 | - | TGTGCCAGCTCACCACGGTTCCGCACAGATACGCAGTATTTT | CASSPRFRTDTQYF
TRBJ2-3 | - | TRBV7-2 | TRBD1 | TGTGCCAGCAGCTTAGGGACAGGGTTCACAGATACGCAGTATTTT | CASSLGTGFTDTQYF
TRBJ1-2 | once | TRBV4-1 | TRBD1 | TGCGCCAGCAGCCAGCAAGCAATCCAGGGGGGGTATGGCTACACCTTC | CASSQQAIQGGYGYTF
TRBJ2-3 | - | TRBV27 | - | TGTGCCAGCAGTTTGAGGAAGGGTACAGATACGCAGTATTTT | CASSLRKGTDTQYF
TRBJ2-1 | - | TRBV7-2 | - | TGTGCCAGCAGCTTAGTTGGGACGCAGGGTGAGCAGTTCTTC | CASSLVGTQGEQFF
TRBJ2-5 | - | TRBV11-2 | TRBD1 | TGTGCCAGCAGTTCTGGACAGGGCTGGGTAGAGACCCAGTACTTC | CASSSGQGWVETQYF
TRBJ2-2 | - | TRBV5-1 | - | TGCGCCAGCAGCTTTGTGACAGGAAACACCGGGGAGCTGTTTTTT | CASSFVTGNTGELFF